This passage covers 9 T cell receptor beta chains from one sample sequenced in a study of blood T cell repertoires in COVID-19 (dated by TCRdb to 2020 to 2022). Receptors were amplified or captured by the immunoSEQ multiplex PCR assay. The clones in this table, taken by TCRdb from immuneACCESS, are in-frame only. Not every clone is retained; where verified, under half of the shortfall comes from an unresolved V gene, and the cause of the rest is unknown. The sample table records 150,000 to 200,000 clones; approximately 93% of these occur just once. About 2% of the sample belongs to the ten largest clones. Input material: peripheral blood. The receptor source for this set is an older woman with COVID-19, enrolled during active disease.

Regarding this clone: The sample carries other DNA sequences with the same CDR3. The V gene is TRBV7-9, the J gene TRBJ1-6; TRBD1 matches 9 bases. J gave up 7 bases and V 1 base, and 2 bases lay outside the gene matches. Germline V lookup: CDR1 SEHNR, CDR2 FQNEAQ (reference sequence). This CDR3 spans 15 amino acids. CDR3 sequence: CASSLEGQGNSPLHF. In DNA, the CDR3 is TGTGCCAGCAGCTTAGAGGGACAGGGAAATTCACCCCTCCACTTT.

V and J are TRBV7-3 and TRBJ1-2; 7 bases are shared with TRBD1. This CDR3 is built from 14 residues. In germline, CDR1 is SGHTA, CDR2 FQGTGA. Germline trimming cut 5 bases from V and 4 bases from J; bases unmatched to any gene: 7. CDR3 in amino acids: CASSDTGASYGYTF. CDR3 sequence (DNA): TGTGCCAGCAGCGACACAGGGGCCTCCTATGGCTACACCTTC.

The chain carries TRBV9 and TRBJ2-3, with a possible D match to TRBD1 (6 bases). Between the trimmed V and J ends, which lost 2 bases and 5 bases, there was a span of 12 bases. This CDR3 region has 14 residues. Germline CDR1 SGDLS, CDR2 YYNGEE. In DNA form, the CDR3 reads TGTGCCAGCAGCGTGGGCAGGGGTAGAGATACGCAGTATTTT. This codes for CASSVGRGRDTQYF.

This clone was counted a single time. The V and J genes are TRBV6-2 or TRBV6-3 and TRBJ2-1; 8 nucleotides align to TRBD1. V was pared by 4 bases and J by 4 bases, with 6 bases of the junction left unmatched. CDR1 is MNHEY, CDR2 SVGEGT, per germline. The CDR3 has 15 amino acids. Written as DNA, the CDR3 is TGTGCCAGCAGTTCGGGACAGGTGGGGTACAATGAGCAGTTCTTC. Its translation is CASSSGQVGYNEQFF.

This clone has only one observation. The rearrangement joins TRBV6-6 to TRBJ2-7; 7 bases align to TRBD1. Germline values: CDR1 MNHNY, CDR2 SVGAGI (reference sequence). The V and J ends lost 6 bases and 0 bases, in that order; junction bases with no gene match: 11. The length of the CDR3 is 16 residues. Written as DNA, the CDR3 is TGTGCCAGCAGACGATCACAGGGGCTCAGCTCCTACGAGCAGTACTTC. Translation: CASRRSQGLSSYEQYF.

The rearrangement links TRBV9 to TRBJ1-6, with unresolved D. Germline CDR1 reads SGDLS; CDR2 reads YYNGEE. Trimming removed 2 bases at V and 8 bases at J, with 14 bases between. The CDR3 contains 15 residues. The CDR3 DNA is TGTGCCAGCAGCGTCCGATGGGAGGGAGATTCACCCCTCCACTTT. Its translation: CASSVRWEGDSPLHF.

The chain combines TRBV5-5 with TRBJ2-3; no definite D call. V gave up 2 bases and J gave up 2 bases, with 15 bases separating them. Germline CDR1 and CDR2: SGHKS and YYEKEE (reference sequence). The CDR3 sequence is 16 residues long. CDR3 region: CASSLGIRSDTDTQYF. CDR3 sequence (DNA): TGTGCCAGCAGCTTAGGTATTAGAAGCGACACAGATACGCAGTATTTT.

The rearrangement uses TRBV7-3 and TRBJ1-1, with TRBD1 matching 7 bases. This CDR3 has 13 residues. From germline, CDR1 is SGHTA and CDR2 FQGTGA. Trimming took 4 bases from V and 5 from J; bases not matched to a gene: 4. The CDR3 loop reads CASSSAGGTEAFF. DNA of the CDR3: TGTGCCAGCAGCTCGGCAGGGGGAACTGAAGCTTTCTTT.

The gene calls are TRBV6-5 and TRBJ2-1; 7 nucleotides line up with TRBD2. The V gene's germline CDR1 is MNHEY and CDR2 SVGAGI. Trimming at V came to 7 bases and at J to 9 bases, leaving 9 bases not matched to a gene. CDR3 length: 13 residues. CDR3: CASTIQTGGEQFF. In nucleotides, the CDR3 is TGTGCCAGCACCATACAGACGGGGGGTGAGCAGTTCTTC.